The T cell receptor (beta chain) under discussion was sequenced for a study of blood T cell repertoires in COVID-19. In the study overall: PBMCs, B-cell-depleted T cells, or T cells were the source of the cDNA or gDNA that made up the material.

This clone came up a few times. Produced via immunoSEQ multiplex PCR; TCRdb's table is partial and in-frame only. Of under 300,000 clones in the sample, 70% to 90% were seen once. The CDR3 totals 17 residues. V shed 5 bases, J shed 2 bases, and the junction held 12 bases outside the gene matches. The germline gives CDR1 SEHNR, CDR2 FQNEAQ (reference sequence). Sequencing used PBMCs or T cells enriched from blood (not recorded which). The receptor was derived from a woman aged 40 to 55 with acute COVID-19. V usage is TRBV7-9 and J usage is TRBJ2-1; 7 positions match TRBD1. The CDR3 sequence is CASSLPFRQGPYNEQFF. CDR3 DNA: TGTGCCAGCAGCCTCCCTTTTAGACAGGGCCCCTACAATGAGCAGTTCTTC.